This T cell receptor beta chain was recovered during a study of graft-versus-host responses after intestinal transplantation. Study overall: Those transplanted obtained multivisceral, liver-intestinal, or isolated intestinal grafts. Each recipient received anti-thymocyte globulin induction, then tacrolimus and steroids for approximately 3 years. General study results and limits: High graft-versus-host to host-versus-graft clonal ratios were found in allografts of patients who had graft-donor T cell macrochimerism. GvH clones turned up in recipient marrow; some had shown up first in ileum or blood.

V was shortened by 6 bases and J by 4 bases, with 13 bases between the two germline ends. This CDR3 spans 13 amino acids. CDR1 is SNHLY and CDR2 is FYNNEI in the germline V gene. Generated by immunoSEQ multiplex PCR, the TCRdb table keeps only in-frame clones and is missing some. The repertoire holds tens of thousands of clones, just under 95% seen once, with around 0.53% in the top ten. As regards this clone: Its target is unknown.

This rearrangement joins TRBV2 to TRBJ2-7; D is perhaps TRBD2 (6 bases). The TCR sequence derives from a human donor who received an intestinal transplant. The sample in question was unstimulated CD8+ T cells sorted from spleen or lymph node cells, obtained before intestinal transplant. The CDR3 spells CASRKGTEYEQYF. The DNA of the CDR3 is TGTGCCAGCAGGAAGGGGACTGAATACGAGCAGTACTTC.